These T cell receptor beta chains were read from a single sample in a study of radiation and T cells in renal cell carcinoma. Measured with immunoSEQ multiplex PCR; TCRdb has only the in-frame clones, and not every one. Among around 94,000 clones, about 85% were seen once, and the ten largest hold roughly a tenth. The input for sequencing was blood, taken from a patient whose treatment included radiotherapy and nephrectomy. The receptors here all came from a man aged 45-65 years with renal cell carcinoma. The CDR3 runs from the conserved cysteine through the conserved F or W. A D gene is named only where the DNA matches it firmly. The size field is filled for only some rows; it gives once, few, many or a size class.

j_call d_call clone_size v_call cdr3_nt cdr3_aa
TRBJ1-3 . . TRBV18 TGTGCCAGCTCACCAGACGGGGCATACGGAAACACCATATATTTT CASSPDGAYGNTIYF
TRBJ2-3 . . TRBV28 TGTGCCAGCAGCCTCTTACGGGATAGAGGGGATACGCAGTATTTT CASSLLRDRGDTQYF
TRBJ2-2 TRBD1 . TRBV5-4 TGTGCCACCTCCCTGGGGACAGGCTACACCGGGGAGCTGTTTTTT CATSLGTGYTGELFF
TRBJ1-5 . . TRBV19 TGTGCCAGTAGCAATTCAGACAGGTATAATCAGCCCCAGCATTTT CASSNSDRYNQPQHF
TRBJ1-3 . . TRBV30 TGTGCCTGGAGCGGAGTTCCCTCTGGAAACACCATATATTTT CAWSGVPSGNTIYF
TRBJ2-7 TRBD2 once TRBV5-1 TGCGCCAGCAGCGGGACTAGCGTCTCCTACGAGCAGTACTTC CASSGTSVSYEQYF
TRBJ2-7 TRBD2 few TRBV5-1 TGCGCCAGCAGCTCGGGACTAGTAGACTACGAGCAGTACTTC CASSSGLVDYEQYF
TRBJ1-2 TRBD1 . TRBV5-1 TGCGCCAGCAGCGGAAACAGGGGAAGCGGCTATGGCTACACCTTC CASSGNRGSGYGYTF
TRBJ1-2 TRBD1 . TRBV6-1 TGTGCCAGCAGAACGGGACAGGGGATCTATGGCTACACCTTC CASRTGQGIYGYTF
TRBJ1-2 . . TRBV9 TGTGCCAGCAGCGTAGGATCCAACTATGGCTACACCTTC CASSVGSNYGYTF
TRBJ2-7 TRBD1 . TRBV13 TGTGCCAGCAGCGCGGGACAGGTACCCTACGAGCAGTACTTC CASSAGQVPYEQYF
TRBJ2-1 TRBD2 . TRBV6-5 TGTGCCAGCGCTAGGACTAGCGGGAGTCTCGATGAGCAGTTCTTC CASARTSGSLDEQFF
TRBJ2-2 . . TRBV2 TGTGCCAGCAGGCCCCGACCCACCGGGGAGCTGTTTTTT CASRPRPTGELFF
TRBJ2-2 . . TRBV5-4 TGTGCCAGCATCAACTTGACCCACTCTACAAACACCGGGGAGCTGTTTTTT CASINLTHSTNTGELFF
TRBJ2-7 . once TRBV10-3 TGTGCCATCAGTGATGTGGCGGGGGCCCCCTACGAGCAGTACTTC CAISDVAGAPYEQYF
TRBJ2-7 TRBD2 . TRBV29-1 TGCAGCGTTGAGAGGGATGGGACTAGCGGGACCTACGAGCAGTACTTC CSVERDGTSGTYEQYF
TRBJ2-5 TRBD2 . TRBV18 TGTGCCAGCTCACCACCGACTAGCGGGGGCGGCGAGACCCAGTACTTC CASSPPTSGGGETQYF
TRBJ2-3 TRBD2 . TRBV11-3 TGTGCCAGCAGCTTGCGGGGGGCCACTAGCACAGATACGCAGTATTTT CASSLRGATSTDTQYF
TRBJ1-3 . . TRBV30 TGTGCCTGGACAGCCTCTGGAAACACCATATATTTT CAWTASGNTIYF
TRBJ2-2 TRBD2 . TRBV10-3 TGTGCCATCAGTCTTTATAGCGGGAGAACGGGGGAGCTGTTTTTT CAISLYSGRTGELFF
TRBJ2-1 TRBD2 . TRBV2 TGTGCCAGCCGATCACACGGTACTAGCGGGGGGTACAATGAGCAGTTCTTC CASRSHGTSGGYNEQFF
TRBJ2-1 . . TRBV28 TGTGCCAGCAGCTTGGAGATAGCTTACACGAGCTCCTACAATGAGCAGTTCTTC CASSLEIAYTSSYNEQFF
TRBJ2-5 TRBD2 once TRBV5-4 TGTGCCAGCAGCGCCGGACTAGAAGAGACCCAGTACTTC CASSAGLEETQYF
TRBJ2-3 TRBD2 few TRBV30 TGTGCCTGGAGTGAGGTCCCCGGACTAGCGGGGGGCACAGATACGCAGTATTTT CAWSEVPGLAGGTDTQYF
TRBJ2-3 . . TRBV9 TGTGCCAGCAGCGCCCGGGTAACTAGGGGTTTAGATACGCAGTATTTT CASSARVTRGLDTQYF
TRBJ1-2 . . TRBV5-1 TGCGCCAGCAGGCTTGGGGGAGTGGATGGCTACACCTTC CASRLGGVDGYTF
TRBJ2-7 TRBD2 . TRBV30 TGTGCCTTGATTAGCGGGAGTAACGAGCAGTACTTC CALISGSNEQYF
TRBJ1-5 . few TRBV30 TGTGCCTGGAGTACGAGGACTTGGGAAACGATCGGCAATCAGCCCCAGCATTTT CAWSTRTWETIGNQPQHF
TRBJ2-1 . . TRBV19 TGTGCCAGTAGTATATTCCCGGGTTCGGCCAATGAGCAGTTCTTC CASSIFPGSANEQFF
TRBJ2-2 TRBD2 . TRBV7-8 TGTGCCAGCAGCTTAGAAACTAAGGGGCTAGCGGGGGGCGGAACCGGGGAGCTGTTTTTT CASSLETKGLAGGGTGELFF
TRBJ1-1 . . TRBV27 TGTGCCAGCAGTACCAGGGCCCCACCCACTGAAGCTTTCTTT CASSTRAPPTEAFF
TRBJ2-1 TRBD1 . TRBV5-1 TGCGCCAGCAGCAGAATAGGGGGCGACTACAATGAGCAGTTCTTC CASSRIGGDYNEQFF
TRBJ2-2 . . TRBV10-1 TGCGCCAGCAGTGAGGATTACACCGGGGAGCTGTTTTTT CASSEDYTGELFF
TRBJ1-2 . once TRBV7-9 TGTGCCAGCAGCTTAGTGTCTAACTATGGCTACACCTTC CASSLVSNYGYTF
TRBJ1-3 TRBD1 . TRBV6-6 TGTGCCAGCAGCCCTTGGACAGGGGCTTCTGGAAACACCATATATTTT CASSPWTGASGNTIYF
TRBJ2-3 . . TRBV5-1 TGCGCCAGCAGCTTGGCAGGATATCAAGATACGCAGTATTTT CASSLAGYQDTQYF
TRBJ2-7 TRBD1 . TRBV5-1 TGCGCCAGCAGCTGGGGACAGGGGATTAACTACGAGCAGTACTTC CASSWGQGINYEQYF
TRBJ1-2 . . TRBV21-1 . CASTSGPASRYGYTF
TRBJ1-3 . . TRBV5-5 TGTGCCAGCAGCTTGAATCCGGGTTCCGGAAACACCATATATTTT CASSLNPGSGNTIYF
TRBJ2-7 . . TRBV11-2 TGTGCCAGCAGCTTAGGGGCAGCCCGGACACACTACGAGCAGTACTTC CASSLGAARTHYEQYF
TRBJ1-1 . . TRBV6-5 TGTGCCAGCAGTTACCGGGCAGTCACTGAAGCTTTCTTT CASSYRAVTEAFF
TRBJ2-2 . . TRBV9 TGTGCCAGCAGCGTATCCCCATCCAACACCGGGGAGCTGTTTTTT CASSVSPSNTGELFF
TRBJ1-1 . few TRBV10-2 TGCGCCAGCAGACAGGGAGACACTGAAGCTTTCTTT CASRQGDTEAFF
TRBJ2-1 TRBD1 . TRBV5-1 TGCGCCAGCAGCCAGGGGACAGGGGGTTACAATGAGCAGTTCTTC CASSQGTGGYNEQFF
TRBJ2-5 TRBD2 . TRBV18 TGTGCCAGCTCACCACTTGGTGCAGCGGGATCCCAAGAGACCCAGTACTTC CASSPLGAAGSQETQYF
TRBJ1-1 . . TRBV4-1 TGCGCCAGCAGCCAAGATTCCAGCCTGAAAGCTTTCTTT CASSQDSSLKAFF
TRBJ2-3 TRBD2 . TRBV27 TGTGCCAGCAGTCCTCGAGCGGGGGGCTACACAGATACGCAGTATTTT CASSPRAGGYTDTQYF
TRBJ2-1 TRBD1 . TRBV7-9 TGTGCCAGCAGCACCACCCGGACAGGGGAGACTTACAATGAGCAGTTCTTC CASSTTRTGETYNEQFF
TRBJ2-3 . once TRBV18 TGTGCCAGCTCACCACCGGGGCGCAACACAGATACGCAGTATTTT CASSPPGRNTDTQYF
TRBJ1-1 . few TRBV7-9 TGTGCCAGCAGCCCTCCGGTTGGGCCACAGAACACTGAAGCTTTCTTT CASSPPVGPQNTEAFF
TRBJ2-7 . few TRBV5-1 TGCGCCAGCAGCTTCGACCGGGACACAAGCTACGAGCAGTACTTC CASSFDRDTSYEQYF